The 29 T cell receptor beta chains below come from one sample, sequenced in a study of T cells in narcolepsy. Produced via immunoSEQ multiplex PCR; TCRdb's table is partial and in-frame only. The sample consists of tens of thousands of clones, under 85% of them appearing once. The sequencing input was CD45RA- memory CD4+ T cells from PBMCs. Receptors were obtained from a human donor with narcolepsy.

The chain employs TRBV5-4 and TRBJ2-2; 8 bases align to TRBD1. The CDR3 is 14 residues long. Germline values: CDR1 SGHNT, CDR2 YYREEE (reference sequence). Losses at the gene ends were 4 bases for V and 7 bases for J; bases not matched to a gene: 6. CDR3 sequence: CASSSRTGFGELFF. CDR3 in DNA: TGTGCCAGCAGCAGCCGGACAGGGTTCGGGGAGCTGTTTTTT.

This chain links TRBV7-3 with TRBJ2-1; D gene uncertain. CDR3 size: 14 residues. Trimming stripped 1 base from V and 6 bases from J, with 10 bases between. In germline, CDR1 is SGHTA, CDR2 FQGTGA. The CDR3 coding sequence is TGTGCCAGCAGCTTAATGGGTCGTCCCAATGAGCAGTTCTTC. Protein product: CASSLMGRPNEQFF.

V usage is TRBV30 and J usage is TRBJ1-3; the D is unclear. Germline V CDR1 and CDR2: GTSNPN, SVGIG (reference sequence). The CDR3 has 13 amino acids. V was pared by 4 bases and J by 0 bases, with 7 bases between. Written as DNA, the CDR3 is TGTGCCTGGACCCTGCGCTCTGGAAACACCATATATTTT. It codes for CAWTLRSGNTIYF.

The gene calls are TRBV7-6 and TRBJ2-1; D remains ambiguous. The CDR3 length is 11 residues. V was pared by 5 bases and J by 7 bases, with 6 bases between. The germline CDR1 and CDR2 sequences are SGHVS and FNYEAQ. The CDR3 protein is CASSLENEQFF. In DNA form, the CDR3 reads TGTGCCAGCAGCCTCGAAAATGAGCAGTTCTTC. Based on the CDR3 plus reference TRBV7-6 and TRBJ2-1, the full variable domain is GAGVSQSPRYKVTKRGQDVALRCDPISGHVSLYWYRQALGQGPEFLTYFNYEAQQDKSGLPNDRFSAERPEGSISTLTIQRTEQRDSAMYRCASSLENEQFFGPGTRLTVL.

V and J are TRBV9 and TRBJ2-2; 7 nucleotides agree with TRBD1. The trim removed 0 bases at V and 4 bases at J, leaving 6 bases unmatched. The CDR3 length is 16 residues. Germline lookup yields CDR1 SGDLS and CDR2 YYNGEE. The CDR3 spells CASSVASAGGTGELFF. The CDR3 nucleotides read TGTGCCAGCAGCGTAGCCTCGGCAGGGGGCACCGGGGAGCTGTTTTTT.

Worth noting for this clone: The same CDR3 also results from other DNA sequences found in this sample. The chain carries TRBV6-6 and TRBJ1-2; no firm D call. The germline gives CDR1 MNHNY, CDR2 SVGAGI (reference sequence). The CDR3 runs 16 residues. With 2 bases removed from V and 2 bases from J, the gap between germline ends came to 15 bases. DNA for the CDR3: TGTGCCAGCAGTTACGACGGAGGACCTGTCAACTATGGCTACACCTTC. Its translation is CASSYDGGPVNYGYTF.

This chain connects TRBV29-1 to TRBJ1-2, with D hard to call. The V end lost 4 bases, the J end lost 8 bases, and 17 bases lay between the germline ends. The CDR3 has 13 residues. The germline V gene encodes CDR1 SQVTM and CDR2 ANQGSEA. The CDR3 DNA is TGCAGCGTTGGGACCCAGTACGGTTTAGGCTACACCTTC. This codes for CSVGTQYGLGYTF.

This chain links TRBV9 with TRBJ2-1; 7 nucleotides agree with TRBD2. Germline lookup yields CDR1 SGDLS and CDR2 YYNGEE. V lost 4 bases, J lost 10 bases, and 17 bases stayed unmatched. CDR3 length: 16 amino acids. For the CDR3, the DNA is TGTGCCAGCAGCCCAACGGTCAGCGGGGTTGGGGGAGAGCAGTTCTTC. Its protein is CASSPTVSGVGGEQFF.

This sequence joins TRBV11-2 and TRBJ2-5, with D tentatively TRBD2 (5 bases). Between the trimmed V and J ends, which lost 1 base and 4 bases, there was a span of 10 bases. This CDR3 has 14 amino acids. Germline-derived CDR1 and CDR2 are SGHAT and FQNNGV. The CDR3 DNA sequence: TGTGCCAGCAGCTTAGGGCTAGCATCAGAGACCCAGTACTTC. Residues: CASSLGLASETQYF.

The chain links TRBV5-6 to TRBJ1-3; the match to TRBD1 covers 8 bases. The V gene end was trimmed by 5 bases and the J gene end by 2 bases; junction bases not matched to a gene: 3. Germline loops: CDR1 SGHDT, CDR2 YYEEEE. The CDR3 spans 14 residues. This CDR3 is CASRAGQAGNTIYF. CDR3 nucleotide sequence: TGTGCCAGCAGGGCGGGACAGGCTGGAAACACCATATATTTT.

V gene TRBV5-6 combines with J gene TRBJ2-7; 11 nucleotides match TRBD1. This CDR3 has 15 residues. Germline V gives CDR1 SGHDT, CDR2 YYEEEE. J gave up 3 bases and V 1 base, and 3 bases lay outside the gene matches. The CDR3, as DNA: TGTGCCAGCAGCTTGACCGGGACAGGGGGCTACGAGCAGTACGTC. This encodes CASSLTGTGGYEQYV.

The V call is TRBV6-5, the J call TRBJ1-3; D unclear. CDR1 and CDR2 from the germline V gene are MNHEY and SVGAGI. The CDR3 is 14 residues long. Trimming pared 3 bases from V and 0 bases from J, leaving 6 bases between. CDR3 sequence: CASSYSSSGNTIYF. The CDR3, as DNA: TGTGCCAGCAGTTATTCCAGCTCTGGAAACACCATATATTTT.

In its sample, this clone was seen a few times. The chain employs TRBV2 and TRBJ2-3, with D perhaps assigned TRBD1 or TRBD2 (7 bases each). The germline V gene has CDR1 SNHLY and CDR2 FYNNEI. The CDR3 runs 15 residues. V was trimmed by 6 bases and J by 3 bases, leaving 16 bases between them. CDR3 region: CASRTSAGGTDTQYF. The CDR3 DNA follows: TGTGCCAGCAGAACTAGCGCAGGGGGGACAGATACGCAGTATTTT. Full variable domain (outside the CDR3, taken from reference TRBV2 and TRBJ2-3): EPEVTQTPSHQVTQMGQEVILRCVPISNHLYFYWYRQILGQKVEFLVSFYNNEISEKSEIFDDQFSVERPDGSNFTLKIRSTKLEDSAMYFCASRTSAGGTDTQYFGPGTRLTVL.

CDR3 loop: CASSPGLAGGYEQFF. Written as DNA, the CDR3 is TGTGCCAGCAGCCCAGGACTAGCGGGGGGGTATGAGCAGTTCTTC. The chain is built from TRBV7-8 and TRBJ2-1; TRBD2 matches 15 bases. Trimming cost V 5 bases and J 8 bases; bases outside gene matches: 4. CDR1 and CDR2 (germline): SGHVS, FQNEAQ. The CDR3 extends over 15 amino acids.

This clone has just one count. J is TRBJ2-3 and V is TRBV19, with TRBD2 identical over 9 bases. This CDR3 is built from 15 residues. The junction had 5 bases not matched to a gene; V was cut back by 5 bases and J by 2 bases. Germline V gives CDR1 LNHDA, CDR2 SQIVND (reference sequence). CDR3 nucleotides: TGTGCCAGTAGTCCCGAGCGGGGGGTCACAGATACGCAGTATTTT. This encodes CASSPERGVTDTQYF.

The table lists this clone with a count of one. The chain joins TRBV18 to TRBJ2-4; TRBD1 is a possible D gene (5 bases). Trimming shortened V by 2 bases and J by 0 bases, and 11 bases separated the two germline ends. CDR1 and CDR2 from the germline V gene are KGHSH and LQKENI. The CDR3 has 16 amino acids. CDR3 residues: CASSPTTELAKNIQYF. For the CDR3, the DNA is TGTGCCAGCTCACCAACGACAGAACTAGCCAAAAACATTCAGTACTTC. Full variable domain (rest looked up from reference TRBV18 and TRBJ2-4): NAGVMQNPRHLVRRRGQEARLRCSPMKGHSHVYWYRQLPEEGLKFMVYLQKENIIDESGMPKERFSAEFPKEGPSILRIQQVVRGDSAAYFCASSPTTELAKNIQYFGAGTRLSVL.

J is TRBJ1-6 and V is TRBV28, with D hard to call. Germline loops: CDR1 MDHEN, CDR2 SYDVKM. This CDR3 is 11 amino acids long. Trimming took off 0 bases at V and 14 bases at J, with 5 bases between the two ends. The CDR3 protein is CASSLWGTLHF. CDR3 sequence (DNA): TGTGCCAGCAGTTTATGGGGAACCCTCCACTTT.

The J gene is TRBJ1-2, the V gene TRBV7-2; TRBD1 matches at 7 bases. CDR3 length equals 15 residues. Germline values: CDR1 SGHTA, CDR2 FQGNSA. With 1 base clipped from V and 8 bases from J, the junction kept 10 bases outside the gene matches. CDR3 in amino acids: CASSLEGTAYLGYTF. In DNA, the CDR3 is TGTGCCAGCAGCTTAGAGGGGACAGCCTATTTGGGCTACACCTTC. The full variable domain, its missing parts supplied by reference TRBV7-2 and TRBJ1-2, is GAGVSQSPSNKVTEKGKDVELRCDPISGHTALYWYRQSLGQGLEFLIYFQGNSAPDKSGLPSDRFSAERTGGSVSTLTIQRTQQEDSAVYLCASSLEGTAYLGYTFGSGTRLTVV.

This clone has only one observation. One end of the junction is discordant with germline, which a read error may explain. This rearrangement joins TRBV7-7 to TRBJ2-5; tentative D call: TRBD2 (7 bases). Germline values: CDR1 SSHAT, CDR2 FNYEAQ (reference sequence). This CDR3 is 13 amino acids long. The CDR3 loop reads CASSLGGVETQYF. The CDR3 DNA sequence: TGTGCTAGCAGCTTAGGGGGGGTAGAGACCCAGTACTTC.

This clone has only a few counts. The V call is TRBV2, the J call TRBJ2-3, with 10 positions matching TRBD2. J was trimmed by 4 bases and V by 0 bases; bases with no gene match: 1. The CDR3 totals 15 residues. Germline lookup yields CDR1 SNHLY and CDR2 FYNNEI. CDR3 region: CASSEAAGGPDTQYF. As DNA, the CDR3 is TGTGCCAGCAGTGAAGCAGCGGGGGGGCCAGATACGCAGTATTTT.

Note on this clone: A junction end diverges from the germline sequence, so it may reflect a read error. V gene TRBV5-4 combines with J gene TRBJ2-2; D is perhaps TRBD1 (6 bases). The CDR3 totals 14 residues. The germline gives CDR1 SGHNT, CDR2 YYREEE (reference sequence). The CDR3 loop reads CARSSQGKTGELFF. In nucleotides, the CDR3 is TGTGCCCGCAGCTCACAGGGTAAAACCGGGGAGCTGTTTTTT.

V is TRBV19 and J is TRBJ1-6, with D hard to call. The CDR3 length is 16 residues. In germline, CDR1 is LNHDA, CDR2 SQIVND (reference sequence). Trimming took off 7 bases at V and 9 bases at J, with 22 bases between the two ends. The CDR3 spells CASTSRRSRTFSPLHF. CDR3 nucleotide sequence: TGTGCCAGTACCTCGCGCCGCTCCCGAACCTTTTCACCCCTCCACTTT. The full variable domain, completed using reference TRBV19 and TRBJ1-6, is DGGITQSPKYLFRKEGQNVTLSCEQNLNHDAMYWYRQDPGQGLRLIYYSQIVNDFQKGDIAEGYSVSREKKESFPLTVTSAQKNPTAFYLCASTSRRSRTFSPLHFGNGTRLTVT.

The J gene is TRBJ2-2, the V gene TRBV5-4; D uncertain. The germline gives CDR1 SGHNT, CDR2 YYREEE (reference sequence). The germline V and J ends were trimmed by 0 bases and 6 bases, with 3 bases remaining between them. This CDR3 has 12 residues. CDR3 in amino acids: CASSLGAGELFF. The CDR3 nucleotides are TGTGCCAGCAGCTTGGGCGCCGGGGAGCTGTTTTTT. Looking up the rest from reference TRBV5-4 and TRBJ2-2 gives the full variable domain: ETGVTQSPTHLIKTRGQQVTLRCSSQSGHNTVSWYQQALGQGPQFIFQYYREEENGRGNFPPRFSGLQFPNYSSELNVNALELDDSALYLCASSLGAGELFFGEGSRLTVL.

Here the CDR3 reads CASSLEGTGGLAKNIQYF. CDR3 DNA sequence: TGTGCCAGCAGCTTAGAGGGTACGGGGGGGCTTGCCAAAAACATTCAGTACTTC. The chain carries TRBV13 and TRBJ2-4; the match to TRBD2 covers 8 bases. This CDR3 contains 18 residues. Trimming cost V 1 base and J 1 base; bases outside gene matches: 9. Germline V CDR1 and CDR2: PRHDT, FYEKMQ (reference sequence).

The chain combines TRBV7-2 with TRBJ1-1; the match to TRBD1 covers 10 bases. The CDR3 is 17 residues long. Germline CDR1 and CDR2: SGHTA and FQGNSA. J was trimmed by 0 bases and V by 5 bases; bases with no gene match: 9. CDR3 protein: CASSQYGTGVLNTEAFF. DNA for the CDR3: TGTGCCAGCAGCCAATACGGGACAGGGGTTTTGAACACTGAAGCTTTCTTT. Drawing the rest from reference TRBV7-2 and TRBJ1-1, the complete variable domain is GAGVSQSPSNKVTEKGKDVELRCDPISGHTALYWYRQSLGQGLEFLIYFQGNSAPDKSGLPSDRFSAERTGGSVSTLTIQRTQQEDSAVYLCASSQYGTGVLNTEAFFGQGTRLTVV.

This chain uses TRBV5-4 with TRBJ2-1; D might be TRBD1 (6 bases). Germline CDR1 reads SGHNT; CDR2 reads YYREEE (reference sequence). Trimming pared 4 bases from V and 4 bases from J, leaving 24 bases between. This CDR3 spans 18 amino acids. The chain's CDR3 is CASSDGGLGASYYNEQFF. In DNA form, the CDR3 reads TGTGCCAGCAGCGATGGGGGCTTGGGGGCAAGTTATTACAATGAGCAGTTCTTC.

This rearrangement joins TRBV5-6 to TRBJ2-4; D is unclear. V was clipped by 1 base and J by 5 bases, with 10 bases between them. CDR1 is SGHDT, CDR2 YYEEEE, per germline. This CDR3 contains 14 residues. CDR3 sequence reads: CASSLTHIENIQYF. CDR3 nucleotides: TGTGCCAGCAGCTTGACCCACATTGAAAACATTCAGTACTTC.

This chain uses TRBV5-1 with TRBJ1-6; 8 bases align to TRBD1. After removal of 2 bases from V and 12 bases from J, the junction contained 7 bases not matched to a gene. The CDR3 covers 14 residues. Germline CDR1 is SGHRS and CDR2 is YFSETQ. The CDR3 loop reads CASSFDRGPEPLHF. CDR3 nucleotides: TGCGCCAGCAGCTTCGACAGGGGTCCGGAACCCCTCCACTTT.

Turning to this clone: One end of the junction varies from germline; a read error may be responsible. The CDR3 spells CASSLSTDTQYF. The CDR3 DNA sequence: TGTGCCAGCTCACTCTCGACAGACACGCAGTATTTT. The chain joins TRBV18 to TRBJ2-3; D possibly corresponds to TRBD1 (5 bases). The CDR3 runs to 12 residues. Germline V CDR1 and CDR2: KGHSH, LQKENI.